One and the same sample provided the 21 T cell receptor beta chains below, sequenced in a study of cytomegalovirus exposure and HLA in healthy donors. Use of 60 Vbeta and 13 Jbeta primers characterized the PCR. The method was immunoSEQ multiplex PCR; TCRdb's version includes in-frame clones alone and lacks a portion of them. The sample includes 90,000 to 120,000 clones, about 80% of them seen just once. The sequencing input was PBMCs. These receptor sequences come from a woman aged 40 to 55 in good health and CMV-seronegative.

The CDR3 loop is CASSTRGRANEQYF. In DNA form, the CDR3 reads TGTGCCAGTAGTACGCGCGGGAGGGCCAACGAGCAGTACTTC. The rearrangement links TRBV19 to TRBJ2-7; 9 bases are a match to TRBD2. The germline V gene encodes CDR1 LNHDA and CDR2 SQIVND (reference sequence). The CDR3 is made up of 14 amino acids. The V gene end was trimmed by 4 bases and the J gene end by 5 bases; junction bases not matched to a gene: 6.

Written as DNA, the CDR3 is TGTGCCAGCTCACCTCGCCTAGCGGGAGCATCAGATACGCAGTATTTT. This sequence encodes CASSPRLAGASDTQYF. The rearrangement joins TRBV18 to TRBJ2-3; TRBD2 agrees at 10 bases. V was clipped by 3 bases and J by 4 bases; unmatched bases: 7. This CDR3 has 16 amino acids. Germline-derived CDR1 and CDR2 are KGHSH and LQKENI.

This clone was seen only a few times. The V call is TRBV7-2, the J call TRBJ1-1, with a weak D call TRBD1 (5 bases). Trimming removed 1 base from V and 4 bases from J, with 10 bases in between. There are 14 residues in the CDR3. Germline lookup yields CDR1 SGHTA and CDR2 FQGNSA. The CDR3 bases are TGTGCCAGCAGCTTAGGGGGGAGGCCCACTGAAGCTTTCTTT. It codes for CASSLGGRPTEAFF. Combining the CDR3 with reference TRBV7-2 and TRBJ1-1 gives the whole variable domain GAGVSQSPSNKVTEKGKDVELRCDPISGHTALYWYRQSLGQGLEFLIYFQGNSAPDKSGLPSDRFSAERTGGSVSTLTIQRTQQEDSAVYLCASSLGGRPTEAFFGQGTRLTVV.

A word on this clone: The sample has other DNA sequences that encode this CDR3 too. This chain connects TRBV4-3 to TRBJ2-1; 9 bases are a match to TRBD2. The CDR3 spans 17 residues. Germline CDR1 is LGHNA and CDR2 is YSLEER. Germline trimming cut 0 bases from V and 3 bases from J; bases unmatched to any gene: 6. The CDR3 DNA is TGCGCCAGCAGCCAAGAGGTAGCGGGAGTAGGCTACAATGAGCAGTTCTTC. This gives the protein CASSQEVAGVGYNEQFF.

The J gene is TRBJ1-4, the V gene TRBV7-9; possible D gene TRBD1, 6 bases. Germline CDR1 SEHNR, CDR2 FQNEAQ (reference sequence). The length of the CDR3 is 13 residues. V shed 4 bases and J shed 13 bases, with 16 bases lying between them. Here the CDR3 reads CASSYGTNAALFF. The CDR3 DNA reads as TGTGCCAGCAGCTACGGGACAAACGCCGCACTGTTTTTT.

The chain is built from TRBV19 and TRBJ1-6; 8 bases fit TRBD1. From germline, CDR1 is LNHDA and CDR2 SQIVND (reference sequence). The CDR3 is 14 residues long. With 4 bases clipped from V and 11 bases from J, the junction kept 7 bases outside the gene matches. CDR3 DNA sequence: TGTGCCAGTAGTACGGGGACAGGACATACACCCCTCCACTTT. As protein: CASSTGTGHTPLHF.

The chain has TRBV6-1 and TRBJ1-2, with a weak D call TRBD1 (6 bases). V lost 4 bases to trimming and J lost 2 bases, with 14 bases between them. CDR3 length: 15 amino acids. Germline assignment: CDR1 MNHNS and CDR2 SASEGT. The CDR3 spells CASSGSAQGNYGYTF. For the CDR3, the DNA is TGTGCCAGCAGTGGGTCGGCACAGGGAAACTATGGCTACACCTTC.

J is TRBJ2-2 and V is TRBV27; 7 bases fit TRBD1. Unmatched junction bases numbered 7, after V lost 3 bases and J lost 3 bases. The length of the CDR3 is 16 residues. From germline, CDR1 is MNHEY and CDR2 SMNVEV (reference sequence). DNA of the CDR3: TGTGCCAGCAGTTTCACCGGGACAGTATACACCGGGGAGCTGTTTTTT. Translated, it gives CASSFTGTVYTGELFF.

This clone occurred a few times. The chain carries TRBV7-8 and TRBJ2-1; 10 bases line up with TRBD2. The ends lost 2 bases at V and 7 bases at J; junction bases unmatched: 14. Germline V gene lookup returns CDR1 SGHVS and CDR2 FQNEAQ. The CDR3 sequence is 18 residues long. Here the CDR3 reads CASSLYLVLAGVENEQFF. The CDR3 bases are TGTGCCAGCAGCTTATATCTCGTCCTAGCGGGAGTTGAAAATGAGCAGTTCTTC.

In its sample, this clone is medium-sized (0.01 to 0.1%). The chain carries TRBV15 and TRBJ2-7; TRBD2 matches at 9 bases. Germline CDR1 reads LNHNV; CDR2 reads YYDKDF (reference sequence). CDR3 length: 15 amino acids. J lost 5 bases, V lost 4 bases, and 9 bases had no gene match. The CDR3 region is CATSKEREVFHEQYF. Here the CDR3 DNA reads TGTGCCACCAGCAAGGAGCGGGAGGTTTTCCACGAGCAGTACTTC. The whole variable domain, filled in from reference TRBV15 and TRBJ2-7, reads DAMVIQNPRYQVTQFGKPVTLSCSQTLNHNVMYWYQQKSSQAPKLLFHYYDKDFNNEADTPDNFQSRRPNTSFCFLDIRSPGLGDTAMYLCATSKEREVFHEQYFGPGTRLTVT.

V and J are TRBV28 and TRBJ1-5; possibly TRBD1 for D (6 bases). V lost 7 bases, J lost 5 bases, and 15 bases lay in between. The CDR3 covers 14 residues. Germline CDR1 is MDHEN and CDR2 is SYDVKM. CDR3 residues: CASIIRGADQPQHF. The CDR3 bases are TGTGCCAGCATCATACGGGGGGCGGATCAGCCCCAGCATTTT.

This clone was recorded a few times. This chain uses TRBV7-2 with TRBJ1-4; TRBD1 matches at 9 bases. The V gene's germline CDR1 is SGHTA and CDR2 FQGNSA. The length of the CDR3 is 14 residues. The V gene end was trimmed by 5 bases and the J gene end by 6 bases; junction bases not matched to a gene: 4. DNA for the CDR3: TGTGCCAGCAGCAAACGGGACAGGGATGAAAAACTGTTTTTT. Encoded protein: CASSKRDRDEKLFF.

In DNA form, the CDR3 reads TGTGCCAGCAGTGAAGGGTCACTAGCGGTAAATGGAGATACGCAGTATTTT. The encoded protein is CASSEGSLAVNGDTQYF. The chain couples TRBV25-1 to TRBJ2-3; 8 nucleotides agree with TRBD2. V trimming: 2 bases; J trimming: 5 bases; junction bases outside the gene matches: 12. CDR3 length equals 17 residues. CDR1 is MGHDK and CDR2 is SYGVNS in the germline V gene.

This chain's CDR3 is CSVGGLGGGPNEQFF. Here the CDR3 DNA reads TGCAGCGTTGGAGGATTGGGTGGGGGCCCCAATGAGCAGTTCTTC. V gene TRBV29-1 combines with J gene TRBJ2-1; tentatively, D is TRBD1 (6 bases). The CDR3 runs to 15 residues. The germline V and J ends were trimmed by 4 bases and 6 bases, with 19 bases remaining between them. Germline V lookup: CDR1 SQVTM, CDR2 ANQGSEA.

This CDR3 is CSVDRGLEQYF. The CDR3 nucleotides read TGCAGCGTTGATAGGGGTTTGGAGCAGTACTTC. The genes are TRBV29-1 and TRBJ2-7; a weak D match, TRBD1 (5 bases). The germline V gene encodes CDR1 SQVTM and CDR2 ANQGSEA. The CDR3 runs 11 residues. V was cut by 3 bases and J by 7 bases, with 10 bases left in between.

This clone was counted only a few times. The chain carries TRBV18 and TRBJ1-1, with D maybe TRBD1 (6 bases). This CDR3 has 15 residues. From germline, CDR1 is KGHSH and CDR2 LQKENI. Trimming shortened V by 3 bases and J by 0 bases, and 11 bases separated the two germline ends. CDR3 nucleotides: TGTGCCAGCTCACCCGTGACAGGAATGAACACTGAAGCTTTCTTT. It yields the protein CASSPVTGMNTEAFF.

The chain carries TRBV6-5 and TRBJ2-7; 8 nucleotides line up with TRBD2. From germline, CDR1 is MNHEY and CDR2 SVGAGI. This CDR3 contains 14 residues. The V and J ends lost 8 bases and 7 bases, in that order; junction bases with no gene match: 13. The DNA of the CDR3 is TGTGCCAGCGGACGTAGCGGGATCTCAGAGGAGCAGTACTTC. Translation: CASGRSGISEEQYF.

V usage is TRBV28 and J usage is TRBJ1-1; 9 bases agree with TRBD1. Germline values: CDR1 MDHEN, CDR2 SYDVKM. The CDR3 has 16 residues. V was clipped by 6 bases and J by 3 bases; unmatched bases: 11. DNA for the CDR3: TGTGCCAGCAGCCCCCCCGGTAACAGGGGGCACACTGAAGCTTTCTTT. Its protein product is CASSPPGNRGHTEAFF.

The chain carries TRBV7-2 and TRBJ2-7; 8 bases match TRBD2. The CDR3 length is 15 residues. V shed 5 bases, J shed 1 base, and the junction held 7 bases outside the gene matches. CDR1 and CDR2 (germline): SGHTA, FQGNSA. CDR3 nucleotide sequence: TGTGCCAGCAGCGCCCATGGACTAGCATCCTACGAGCAGTACTTC. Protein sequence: CASSAHGLASYEQYF. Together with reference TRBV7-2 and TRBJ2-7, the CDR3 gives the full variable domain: GAGVSQSPSNKVTEKGKDVELRCDPISGHTALYWYRQSLGQGLEFLIYFQGNSAPDKSGLPSDRFSAERTGGSVSTLTIQRTQQEDSAVYLCASSAHGLASYEQYFGPGTRLTVT.

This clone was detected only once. Here the CDR3 reads CASSRGGAEQYF. CDR3 nucleotides: TGTGCCAGCAGCCGCGGGGGGGCCGAGCAGTACTTC. V usage is TRBV6-5 and J usage is TRBJ2-7, with TRBD2 matching 9 bases. Per germline, CDR1 MNHEY and CDR2 SVGAGI. The V segment lost 6 bases and the J segment 6 bases; nucleotides outside the gene matches: 3. There are 12 residues in the CDR3.

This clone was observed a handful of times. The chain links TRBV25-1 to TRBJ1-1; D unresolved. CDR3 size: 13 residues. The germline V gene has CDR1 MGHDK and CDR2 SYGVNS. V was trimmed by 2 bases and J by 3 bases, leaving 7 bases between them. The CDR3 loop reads CASSEGFDTEAFF. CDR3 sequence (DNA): TGTGCCAGCAGTGAAGGCTTCGACACTGAAGCTTTCTTT.